These 29 T cell receptor beta chains were all obtained from the same sample, sequenced in a study of cytomegalovirus exposure and HLA in healthy donors. TCRdb's table, derived via immunoSEQ multiplex PCR, lists solely in-frame clones and lacks some. The sample contains 120,000 or so clones, roughly 82% of which appear only once. Sequenced input: PBMCs. Receptors originate from a man younger than 30 in good health and CMV-seronegative.

This chain links TRBV6-5 with TRBJ2-7; D possibly corresponds to TRBD2 (6 bases). CDR1 is MNHEY, CDR2 SVGAGI, per germline. This CDR3 is built from 14 residues. V gave up 5 bases and J gave up 0 bases, with 11 bases separating them. CDR3 in DNA: TGTGCCAGCAGTGAATGGGGGGTCTCCTACGAGCAGTACTTC. It yields the protein CASSEWGVSYEQYF.

This clone appeared a few times. The chain uses TRBV30 and TRBJ2-7; D might be TRBD1 (6 bases). This CDR3 contains 14 residues. Trimming left V 0 bases short and J 2 bases short, with 11 bases between. The germline V gene has CDR1 GTSNPN and CDR2 SVGIG (reference sequence). DNA of the CDR3: TGTGCCTGGAGTGTGACAGGTAGTCCCTACGAGCAGTACTTC. Translating it yields CAWSVTGSPYEQYF. The full variable domain, completed using reference TRBV30 and TRBJ2-7, is SQTIHQWPATLVQPVGSPLSLECTVEGTSNPNLYWYRQAAGRGLQLLFYSVGIGQISSEVPQNLSASRPQDRQFILSSKKLLLSDSGFYLCAWSVTGSPYEQYFGPGTRLTVT.

This sequence joins TRBV5-4 and TRBJ2-7; 7 bases agree with TRBD1. Germline-derived CDR1 and CDR2 are SGHNT and YYREEE (reference sequence). CDR3 size: 14 residues. V gave up 1 base and J gave up 2 bases; unmatched junction bases: 3. The CDR3 here is CASSLSGGTYEQYF. The CDR3 DNA reads as TGTGCCAGCAGCTTGTCAGGGGGAACCTACGAGCAGTACTTC.

The genes are TRBV27 and TRBJ2-1; TRBD2 agrees at 10 bases. Germline trimming cut 5 bases from V and 1 base from J; bases unmatched to any gene: 8. The CDR3 extends over 17 amino acids. Germline lookup yields CDR1 MNHEY and CDR2 SMNVEV (reference sequence). The DNA for the CDR3 is TGTGCCAGCAGTCCCGAGCTAGCGGGGGCGTCCTACAATGAGCAGTTCTTC. Protein: CASSPELAGASYNEQFF.

This rearrangement joins TRBV30 to TRBJ1-2; no clear D gene. CDR1 and CDR2 (germline): GTSNPN, SVGIG (reference sequence). V was clipped by 6 bases and J by 6 bases, with 14 bases between them. The CDR3 extends over 12 amino acids. CDR3 in DNA: TGTGCCTGCCAAGAGGGAGCCCATGGCTACACCTTC. Its protein is CACQEGAHGYTF.

The V call is TRBV4-1, the J call TRBJ2-7, with 8 bases fitting TRBD2. CDR1 and CDR2 from the germline V gene are MGHRA and YSYEKL. Losses at the gene ends were 5 bases for V and 0 bases for J; bases not matched to a gene: 12. This CDR3 region has 17 residues. CDR3 loop: CASSTVAERGTSYEQYF. The CDR3 DNA reads as TGCGCCAGCAGCACGGTGGCGGAGCGGGGGACCTCCTACGAGCAGTACTTC.

This clone was recorded only once. This rearrangement joins TRBV5-6 to TRBJ2-3; 10 bases align to TRBD1. The junction had 8 bases not matched to a gene; V was cut back by 4 bases and J by 3 bases. This CDR3 contains 16 residues. CDR1 and CDR2 from the germline V gene are SGHDT and YYEEEE. The CDR3: CASSPGWDRGTDTQYF. DNA for the CDR3: TGTGCCAGCAGCCCTGGCTGGGACAGGGGAACAGATACGCAGTATTTT.

The chain combines TRBV18 with TRBJ1-1; maybe TRBD1 (6 bases). CDR3 length equals 14 residues. Germline V CDR1 and CDR2: KGHSH, LQKENI. The V and J ends lost 3 bases and 3 bases respectively, with 11 bases between them. DNA of the CDR3: TGTGCCAGCTCACCCTACAGGGCACACACTGAAGCTTTCTTT. Translation: CASSPYRAHTEAFF.

This clone was counted only a few times. One junction end disagrees with the germline gene, perhaps due to a read error. The gene calls are TRBV5-1 and TRBJ2-7; D uncertain. This CDR3 has 14 residues. Germline CDR1 reads SGHRS; CDR2 reads YFSETQ. This CDR3 is CASTAGFGPYEQYF. Written as DNA, the CDR3 is TGTGCCAGCACCGCCGGGTTTGGCCCCTACGAGCAGTACTTC.

The chain joins TRBV27 to TRBJ2-7; 8 bases fit TRBD1. Trimming removed 2 bases from V and 3 bases from J; junction bases left unmatched: 3. The germline CDR1 and CDR2 sequences are MNHEY and SMNVEV (reference sequence). This CDR3 has 14 residues. CDR3 nucleotides: TGTGCCAGCAGTTTAAACAGGGGGGTCTACGAGCAGTACTTC. This gives the protein CASSLNRGVYEQYF.

The chain couples TRBV7-8 to TRBJ1-5; the D is unclear. With 2 bases removed from V and 3 bases from J, the gap between germline ends came to 20 bases. In germline, CDR1 is SGHVS, CDR2 FQNEAQ. The CDR3 is 18 amino acids. The CDR3 sequence is CASSLRDWGERINQPQHF. CDR3 sequence (DNA): TGTGCCAGCAGCTTAAGGGATTGGGGAGAAAGGATCAATCAGCCCCAGCATTTT.

The CDR3 bases are TGTGCCAGCAGCCGCCTCCGGGACAGGGGTAAATATGAGCAGTTCTTC. Protein product: CASSRLRDRGKYEQFF. The rearrangement uses TRBV5-6 and TRBJ2-1, with 10 bases identical to TRBD1. The CDR3 extends over 16 amino acids. Losses at the gene ends were 4 bases for V and 8 bases for J; bases not matched to a gene: 12. Germline values: CDR1 SGHDT, CDR2 YYEEEE. The variable domain in full, with the rest retrieved from reference TRBV5-6 and TRBJ2-1, is DAGVTQSPTHLIKTRGQQVTLRCSPKSGHDTVSWYQQALGQGPQFIFQYYEEEERQRGNFPDRFSGHQFPNYSSELNVNALLLGDSALYLCASSRLRDRGKYEQFFGPGTRLTVL.

The chain recombines TRBV7-9 with TRBJ2-5; TRBD1 agrees at 7 bases. Germline V CDR1 and CDR2: SEHNR, FQNEAQ (reference sequence). The CDR3 runs 15 residues. J gave up 2 bases and V 1 base, and 4 bases lay outside the gene matches. In DNA, the CDR3 is TGTGCCAGCAGCTTAGGGGACAGAATACAAGAGACCCAGTACTTC. This translates into CASSLGDRIQETQYF. Using reference TRBV7-9 and TRBJ2-5 for the parts outside the CDR3, the full variable domain is DTGVSQNPRHKITKRGQNVTFRCDPISEHNRLYWYRQTLGQGPEFLTYFQNEAQLEKSRLLSDRFSAERPKGSFSTLEIQRTEQGDSAMYLCASSLGDRIQETQYFGPGTRLLVL.

The chain links TRBV5-4 to TRBJ2-7; 10 nucleotides match TRBD2. V lost 0 bases and J lost 6; bases outside the gene matches: 6. The germline V gene has CDR1 SGHNT and CDR2 YYREEE (reference sequence). This CDR3 has 15 residues. This CDR3 reads CASSLDPAGGLEQYF. Here the CDR3 DNA reads TGTGCCAGCAGCTTGGACCCAGCGGGGGGGCTCGAGCAGTACTTC.

As DNA, the CDR3 is TGTGCCAGCTCACCACAGGACAGCTACGAGCAGTACTTC. Translated, it gives CASSPQDSYEQYF. The V gene is TRBV18, the J gene TRBJ2-7; D may be TRBD1 (6 bases). The CDR3 covers 13 residues. With 1 base removed from V and 3 bases from J, the gap between germline ends came to 7 bases. Germline-derived CDR1 and CDR2 are KGHSH and LQKENI.

The V gene is TRBV7-7, the J gene TRBJ2-1, with TRBD2 identical over 12 bases. From germline, CDR1 is SSHAT and CDR2 FNYEAQ (reference sequence). The CDR3 runs 16 residues. J gave up 5 bases and V 4 bases, and 6 bases lay outside the gene matches. The CDR3 DNA sequence: TGTGCCAGCAGCTCTACACTAGCGGGAGGCAACAATGAGCAGTTCTTC. Translating gives CASSSTLAGGNNEQFF.

In this sample, this clone turned up once. The V gene is TRBV11-2, the J gene TRBJ2-3; 9 positions match TRBD1. There are 15 residues in the CDR3. CDR1 is SGHAT and CDR2 is FQNNGV in the germline V gene. J gave up 5 bases and V 4 bases, and 7 bases lay outside the gene matches. The CDR3 bases are TGTGCCAGCAGCTCCAACAGGGGGCGCAAAGATACGCAGTATTTT. This encodes CASSSNRGRKDTQYF.

The chain couples TRBV7-8 to TRBJ2-7, with 11 nucleotides matching TRBD2. Germline loops: CDR1 SGHVS, CDR2 FQNEAQ. V lost 7 bases to trimming and J lost 8 bases; unmatched junction nucleotides: 13. This CDR3 has 15 residues. In DNA form, the CDR3 reads TGTGCCAGCACCCAGACGCTAGCGGGAGGATTGAAGCAGTACTTC. This gives the protein CASTQTLAGGLKQYF.

The table lists this clone with a count of one. The chain has TRBV7-9 and TRBJ2-7; the D is unclear. The length of the CDR3 is 14 residues. Trimming left V 5 bases short and J 0 bases short, with 11 bases between. Germline V gene data show CDR1 as SEHNR and CDR2 as FQNEAQ (reference sequence). This CDR3 reads CASSRHTLSYEQYF. The CDR3 nucleotides read TGTGCCAGCAGCCGACATACCCTCTCCTACGAGCAGTACTTC.

V gene TRBV29-1 combines with J gene TRBJ2-3; the match to TRBD2 covers 14 bases. CDR1 is SQVTM, CDR2 ANQGSEA, per germline. The V gene end was trimmed by 1 base and the J gene end by 3 bases; junction bases not matched to a gene: 6. The CDR3 totals 17 residues. This CDR3 reads CSVEGGTSGSRTDTQYF. The DNA for the CDR3 is TGCAGCGTTGAAGGTGGGACTAGCGGGAGTAGGACAGATACGCAGTATTTT.

The J gene is TRBJ2-5, the V gene TRBV2; 7 bases are shared with TRBD2. This CDR3 contains 13 residues. The trim removed 11 bases at V and 5 bases at J, leaving 11 bases unmatched. Germline lookup yields CDR1 SNHLY and CDR2 FYNNEI. The CDR3 region is CAGKGGSSETQYF. The CDR3 bases are TGTGCCGGAAAGGGCGGGAGCTCGGAGACCCAGTACTTC.

The chain carries TRBV5-1 and TRBJ2-3; D gene uncertain. V was shortened by 6 bases and J by 1 base, with 9 bases between the two germline ends. Germline CDR1 is SGHRS and CDR2 is YFSETQ. The CDR3 runs to 13 residues. The CDR3 DNA reads as TGCGCCAGCAAACTCATGGGCACAGATACGCAGTATTTT. This translates into CASKLMGTDTQYF.

This sequence joins TRBV19 and TRBJ2-5; weak D call: TRBD1 (6 bases). CDR3 length equals 13 residues. The V end was cut by 6 bases, the J end by 1 base, with 9 bases between. Germline values: CDR1 LNHDA, CDR2 SQIVND (reference sequence). The CDR3 sequence: CASRQGIQETQYF. The DNA for the CDR3 is TGTGCCAGTAGGCAGGGGATCCAAGAGACCCAGTACTTC.

This sequence joins TRBV4-1 and TRBJ2-7; tentative D call: TRBD2 (7 bases). The CDR3 runs to 18 residues. Germline CDR1 MGHRA, CDR2 YSYEKL. Trimming removed 3 bases at V and 4 bases at J, with 25 bases between. In nucleotides, the CDR3 is TGCGCCAGCAGCCACCTGAACCCACTGCGGGGGCTCGAATACGAGCAGTACTTC. It translates to CASSHLNPLRGLEYEQYF.

The V and J genes are TRBV5-1 and TRBJ1-2, with 10 bases lining up with TRBD1. V gave up 2 bases and J gave up 2 bases; unmatched junction bases: 9. This CDR3 region has 17 residues. The germline V gene encodes CDR1 SGHRS and CDR2 YFSETQ. DNA of the CDR3: TGCGCCAGCAGCTTCGTTTTAGGGGGACAGGGGAACTATGGCTACACCTTC. Its protein is CASSFVLGGQGNYGYTF.

This clone occurred once. The chain joins TRBV18 to TRBJ1-6, with 8 bases aligning to TRBD1. Trimming cost V 3 bases and J 5 bases; bases outside gene matches: 9. CDR3 length: 17 amino acids. Germline V gene sequence: CDR1 KGHSH, CDR2 LQKENI. CDR3 bases: TGTGCCAGCTCACCTAAAGGCCCGGGACAGGATAATTCACCCCTCCACTTT. Translating it yields CASSPKGPGQDNSPLHF. The full variable domain, with the rest looked up from reference TRBV18 and TRBJ1-6, is NAGVMQNPRHLVRRRGQEARLRCSPMKGHSHVYWYRQLPEEGLKFMVYLQKENIIDESGMPKERFSAEFPKEGPSILRIQQVVRGDSAAYFCASSPKGPGQDNSPLHFGNGTRLTVT.

The genes are TRBV29-1 and TRBJ1-2, with D perhaps TRBD1 (5 bases). Germline-derived CDR1 and CDR2 are SQVTM and ANQGSEA. Trimming took off 0 bases at V and 4 bases at J, with 9 bases between the two ends. CDR3 length: 13 amino acids. The CDR3 sequence: CSVEEGTGYGYTF. The DNA of the CDR3 is TGCAGCGTTGAAGAAGGGACTGGCTATGGCTACACCTTC.

The chain recombines TRBV11-2 with TRBJ2-7, with a weak D call TRBD2 (6 bases). CDR1 and CDR2 from the germline V gene are SGHAT and FQNNGV. There are 14 residues in the CDR3. V was cut by 7 bases and J by 3 bases, with 16 bases left in between. The CDR3 DNA sequence: TGTGCCAGCACCCCTGGCGGGATGAACTACGAGCAGTACTTC. The encoded protein is CASTPGGMNYEQYF.

This chain connects TRBV10-1 to TRBJ1-4; possibly TRBD1 for D (6 bases). This CDR3 has 15 amino acids. Trimming removed 5 bases from V and 9 bases from J, with 19 bases in between. Germline loops: CDR1 WNHNN, CDR2 SYGVQD (reference sequence). The CDR3 here is CASSTDSSLMKKLFF. CDR3 sequence (DNA): TGCGCCAGCAGTACGGACAGCTCCTTAATGAAAAAACTGTTTTTT.